The 9 T cell receptor beta chains reported below all come from one sample, sequenced in a study of cytomegalovirus exposure and HLA in healthy donors. PCR was performed using 60 Vbeta and 13 Jbeta primers. Sequencing was performed with immunoSEQ multiplex PCR; in TCRdb, only in-frame clones are kept and a portion is missing. The sample carries over 150,000 clones, about four fifths recorded once. The sample was PBMCs. These receptor sequences come from a woman in her forties or fifties in good health and CMV-seronegative.

V is TRBV7-2 and J is TRBJ2-3; 8 bases line up with TRBD2. Trimming removed 1 base from V and 0 bases from J; junction bases left unmatched: 12. This CDR3 region has 19 residues. Germline lookup yields CDR1 SGHTA and CDR2 FQGNSA. The CDR3 protein is CASSLVGSGGVSSTDTQYF. As DNA, the CDR3 is TGTGCCAGCAGCTTAGTAGGCAGCGGGGGCGTGTCTAGCACAGATACGCAGTATTTT.

The chain is built from TRBV19 and TRBJ1-2; D is unclear. V was pared by 5 bases and J by 0 bases, with 10 bases between. This CDR3 region has 14 residues. Germline CDR1 is LNHDA and CDR2 is SQIVND (reference sequence). CDR3 in DNA: TGTGCCAGTAGTGTCCCCGGGGCTAACTATGGCTACACCTTC. It encodes CASSVPGANYGYTF.

The V gene is TRBV5-1, the J gene TRBJ2-5, with 13 bases that match TRBD2. CDR1 SGHRS and CDR2 YFSETQ come from the germline V gene. V dropped 3 bases and J dropped 5; count of bases not matched to a gene: 4. The CDR3 length is 15 residues. The CDR3 DNA reads as TGCGCCAGCAGCTGGGGACTAGCGGGAATGGAGACCCAGTACTTC. This sequence encodes CASSWGLAGMETQYF. Complete variable domain (other parts from reference TRBV5-1 and TRBJ2-5): KAGVTQTPRYLIKTRGQQVTLSCSPISGHRSVSWYQQTPGQGLQFLFEYFSETQRNKGNFPGRFSGRQFSNSRSEMNVSTLELGDSALYLCASSWGLAGMETQYFGPGTRLLVL.

This chain connects TRBV15 to TRBJ2-7, with TRBD2 matching 13 bases. V shed 2 bases and J 7 bases; nucleotides not matched to a gene: 5. CDR1 is LNHNV and CDR2 is YYDKDF in the germline V gene (reference sequence). The CDR3 length is 15 residues. CDR3 loop: CATSRRTSGSEEQYF. CDR3 nucleotide sequence: TGTGCCACCAGCAGAAGGACTAGCGGGAGTGAGGAGCAGTACTTC.

This chain uses TRBV11-2 with TRBJ1-6; TRBD1 is a possible D gene (5 bases). This CDR3 is 15 amino acids long. V lost 1 base and J 9 bases, leaving 13 bases between the germline ends. From germline, CDR1 is SGHAT and CDR2 FQNNGV. CDR3: CASSLVAGSRSPLHF. As DNA, the CDR3 is TGTGCCAGCAGCTTAGTAGCAGGGTCCCGTTCACCCCTCCACTTT.

This clone came up a few times. The chain recombines TRBV28 with TRBJ1-4; D unclear. In germline, CDR1 is MDHEN, CDR2 SYDVKM. The CDR3 covers 16 residues. Trimming left V 2 bases short and J 0 bases short, with 10 bases between. In DNA form, the CDR3 reads TGTGCCAGCAGTTTACCTCTAGCAGCAACTAATGAAAAACTGTTTTTT. This codes for CASSLPLAATNEKLFF.

About this clone itself: This same CDR3 is encoded by further DNA sequences in the sample. The chain has TRBV19 and TRBJ2-1; 10 bases line up with TRBD2. Looked up from germline, CDR1 is LNHDA and CDR2 is SQIVND (reference sequence). V was pared by 1 base and J by 6 bases, with 0 bases of the junction left unmatched. This CDR3 contains 14 residues. Written as DNA, the CDR3 is TGTGCCAGTAGTATAGGACTAGCGGGCAATGAGCAGTTCTTC. Translating it yields CASSIGLAGNEQFF.

The chain uses TRBV5-6 and TRBJ2-5, with D hard to call. Trimming removed 4 bases at V and 10 bases at J, with 14 bases between. The germline V gene has CDR1 SGHDT and CDR2 YYEEEE. This CDR3 is 12 amino acids long. The CDR3 spells CASSLDGTNQYF. For the CDR3, the DNA is TGTGCCAGCAGCCTTGACGGTACTAACCAGTACTTC.

This clone has a single count. This rearrangement joins TRBV19 to TRBJ1-2; 9 positions match TRBD1. The ends lost 4 bases at V and 6 bases at J; junction bases unmatched: 6. Germline V gene sequence: CDR1 LNHDA, CDR2 SQIVND (reference sequence). The CDR3 is made up of 14 amino acids. Here the CDR3 reads CASSTPDRGDGYTF. As DNA, the CDR3 is TGTGCCAGTAGTACCCCGGACAGGGGAGATGGCTACACCTTC.